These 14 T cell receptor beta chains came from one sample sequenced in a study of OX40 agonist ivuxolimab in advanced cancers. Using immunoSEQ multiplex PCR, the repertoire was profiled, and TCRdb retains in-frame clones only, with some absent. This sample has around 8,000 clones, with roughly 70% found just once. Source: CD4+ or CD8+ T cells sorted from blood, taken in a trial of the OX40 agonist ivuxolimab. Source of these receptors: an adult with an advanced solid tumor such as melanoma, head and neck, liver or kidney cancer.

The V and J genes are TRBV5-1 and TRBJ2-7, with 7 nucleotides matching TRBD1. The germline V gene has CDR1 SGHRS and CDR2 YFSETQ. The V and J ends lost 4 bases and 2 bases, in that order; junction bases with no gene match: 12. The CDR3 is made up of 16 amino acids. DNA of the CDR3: TGCGCCAGCAGCAGGAATAATGGACAGGACCCCTACGAGCAGTACTTC. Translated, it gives CASSRNNGQDPYEQYF.

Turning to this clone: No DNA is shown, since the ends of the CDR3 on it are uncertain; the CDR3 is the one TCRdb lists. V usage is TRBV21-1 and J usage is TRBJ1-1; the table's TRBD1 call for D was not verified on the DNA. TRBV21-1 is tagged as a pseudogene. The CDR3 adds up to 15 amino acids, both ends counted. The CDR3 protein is CARGYKCAVNTEAFF.

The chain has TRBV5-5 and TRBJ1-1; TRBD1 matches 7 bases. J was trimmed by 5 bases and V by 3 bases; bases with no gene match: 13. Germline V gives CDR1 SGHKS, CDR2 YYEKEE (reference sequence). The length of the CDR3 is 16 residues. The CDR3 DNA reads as TGTGCCAGCAGCTCCTCGTCGGCAGGGGGGTGGACTGAAGCTTTCTTT. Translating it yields CASSSSSAGGWTEAFF.

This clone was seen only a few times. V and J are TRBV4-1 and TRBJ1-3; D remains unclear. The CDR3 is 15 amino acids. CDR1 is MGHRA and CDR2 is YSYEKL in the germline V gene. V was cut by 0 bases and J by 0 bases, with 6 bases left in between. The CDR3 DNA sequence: TGCGCCAGCAGCCAAGACAGCACCTCTGGAAACACCATATATTTT. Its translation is CASSQDSTSGNTIYF.

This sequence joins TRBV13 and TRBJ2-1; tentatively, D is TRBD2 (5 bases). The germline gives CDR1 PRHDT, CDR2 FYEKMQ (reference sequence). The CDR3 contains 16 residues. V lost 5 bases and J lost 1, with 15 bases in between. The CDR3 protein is CASSHTLGKSYNEQFF. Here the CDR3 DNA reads TGTGCCAGCAGCCATACACTAGGGAAGTCCTACAATGAGCAGTTCTTC.

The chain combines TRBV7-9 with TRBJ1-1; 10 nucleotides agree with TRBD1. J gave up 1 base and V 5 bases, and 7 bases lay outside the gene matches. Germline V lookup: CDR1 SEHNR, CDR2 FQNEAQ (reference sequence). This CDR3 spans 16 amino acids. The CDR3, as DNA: TGTGCCAGCAGCACGACAGGGGGCAACAGGAACACTGAAGCTTTCTTT. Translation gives CASSTTGGNRNTEAFF.

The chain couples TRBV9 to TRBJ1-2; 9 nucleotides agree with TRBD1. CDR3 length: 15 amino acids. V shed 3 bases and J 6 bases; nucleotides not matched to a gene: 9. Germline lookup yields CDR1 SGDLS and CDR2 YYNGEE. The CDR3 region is CASSGDRVELDGYTF. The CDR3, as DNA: TGTGCCAGCAGCGGGGACAGGGTCGAGTTGGATGGCTACACCTTC. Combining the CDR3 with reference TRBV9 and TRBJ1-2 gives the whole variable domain DSGVTQTPKHLITATGQRVTLRCSPRSGDLSVYWYQQSLDQGLQFLIQYYNGEERAKGNILERFSAQQFPDLHSELNLSSLELGDSALYFCASSGDRVELDGYTFGSGTRLTVV.

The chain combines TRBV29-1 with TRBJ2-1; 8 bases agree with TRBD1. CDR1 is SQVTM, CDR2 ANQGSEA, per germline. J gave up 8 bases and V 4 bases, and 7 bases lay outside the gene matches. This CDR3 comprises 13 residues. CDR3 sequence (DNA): TGCAGCGTTGTCAGGGGGCCCTATTATGAGCAGTTCTTC. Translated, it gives CSVVRGPYYEQFF.

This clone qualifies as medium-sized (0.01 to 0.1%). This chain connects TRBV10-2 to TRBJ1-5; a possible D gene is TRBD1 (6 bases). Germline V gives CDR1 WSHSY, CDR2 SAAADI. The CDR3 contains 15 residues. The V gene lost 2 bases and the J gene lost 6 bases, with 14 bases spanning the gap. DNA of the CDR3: TGCGCCAGCAGTGAGAGTCAGGGGCACGGTCAGCCCCAGCATTTT. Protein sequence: CASSESQGHGQPQHF.

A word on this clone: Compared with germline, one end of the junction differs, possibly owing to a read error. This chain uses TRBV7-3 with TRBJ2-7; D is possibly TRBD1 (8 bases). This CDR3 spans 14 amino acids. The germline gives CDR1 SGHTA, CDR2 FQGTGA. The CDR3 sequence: CASSLTGGDYEQYF. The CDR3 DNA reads TGTGCCAGCAGTTTAACAGGGGGGGACTACGAGCAGTACTTC.

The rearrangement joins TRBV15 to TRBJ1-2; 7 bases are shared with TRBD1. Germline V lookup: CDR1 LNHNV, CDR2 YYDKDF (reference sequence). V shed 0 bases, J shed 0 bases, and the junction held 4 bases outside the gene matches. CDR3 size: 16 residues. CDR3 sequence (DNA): TGTGCCACCAGCAGAGATTGGGACAGTACTAACTATGGCTACACCTTC. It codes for CATSRDWDSTNYGYTF.

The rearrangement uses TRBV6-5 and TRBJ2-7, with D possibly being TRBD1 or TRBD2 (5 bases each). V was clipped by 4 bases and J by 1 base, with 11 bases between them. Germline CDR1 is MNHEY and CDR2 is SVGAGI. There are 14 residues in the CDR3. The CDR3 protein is CASSLDGASYEQYF. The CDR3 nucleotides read TGTGCCAGCAGTTTGGACGGGGCATCCTACGAGCAGTACTTC.

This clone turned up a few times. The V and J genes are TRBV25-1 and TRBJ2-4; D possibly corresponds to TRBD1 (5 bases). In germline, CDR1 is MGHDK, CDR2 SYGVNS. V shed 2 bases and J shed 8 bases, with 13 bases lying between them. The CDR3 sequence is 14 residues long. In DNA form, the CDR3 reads TGTGCCAGCAGTGAAAGGGGCACTCGGGACATTCAGTACTTC. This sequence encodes CASSERGTRDIQYF.

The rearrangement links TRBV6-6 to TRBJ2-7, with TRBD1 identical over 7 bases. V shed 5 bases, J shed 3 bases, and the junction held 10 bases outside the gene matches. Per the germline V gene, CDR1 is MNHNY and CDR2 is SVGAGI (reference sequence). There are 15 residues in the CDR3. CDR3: CASSPLQGKGYEQYF. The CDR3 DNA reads TGTGCCAGCAGTCCACTACAGGGGAAGGGCTACGAGCAGTACTTC.